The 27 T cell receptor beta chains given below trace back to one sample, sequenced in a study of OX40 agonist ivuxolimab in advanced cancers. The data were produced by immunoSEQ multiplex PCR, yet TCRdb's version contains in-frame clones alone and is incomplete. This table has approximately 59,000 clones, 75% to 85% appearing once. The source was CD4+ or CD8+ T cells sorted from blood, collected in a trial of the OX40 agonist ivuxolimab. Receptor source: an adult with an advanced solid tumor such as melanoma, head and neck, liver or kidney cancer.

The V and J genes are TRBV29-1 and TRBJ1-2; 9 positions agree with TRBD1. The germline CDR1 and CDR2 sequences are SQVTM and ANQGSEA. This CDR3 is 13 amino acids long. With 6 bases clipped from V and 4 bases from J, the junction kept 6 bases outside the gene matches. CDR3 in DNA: TGCAGCGTAGCGGGACAGGGACCCTATGGCTACACCTTC. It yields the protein CSVAGQGPYGYTF. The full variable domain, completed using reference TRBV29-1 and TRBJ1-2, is SAVISQKPSRDICQRGTSLTIQCQVDSQVTMMFWYRQQPGQSLTLIATANQGSEATYESGFVIDKFPISRPNLTFSTLTVSNMSPEDSSIYLCSVAGQGPYGYTFGSGTRLTVV.

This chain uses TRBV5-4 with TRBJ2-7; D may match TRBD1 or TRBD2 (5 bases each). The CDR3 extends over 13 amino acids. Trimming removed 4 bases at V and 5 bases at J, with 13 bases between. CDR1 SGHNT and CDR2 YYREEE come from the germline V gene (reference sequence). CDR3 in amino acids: CASSLGRRDEQYF. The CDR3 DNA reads TGTGCCAGCAGCCTGGGACGCCGGGACGAGCAGTACTTC.

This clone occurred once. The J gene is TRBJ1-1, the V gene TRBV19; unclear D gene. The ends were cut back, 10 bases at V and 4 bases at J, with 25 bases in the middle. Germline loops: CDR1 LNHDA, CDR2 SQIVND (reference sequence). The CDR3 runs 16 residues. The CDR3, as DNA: TGTGCCACCACAGTCATGTCCGGGCAAAGGGCCACTGAAGCTTTCTTT. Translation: CATTVMSGQRATEAFF.

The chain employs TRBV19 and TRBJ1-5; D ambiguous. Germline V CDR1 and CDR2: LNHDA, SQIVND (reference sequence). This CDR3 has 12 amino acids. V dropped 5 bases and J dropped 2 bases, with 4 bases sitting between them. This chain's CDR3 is CASSGGNQPQHF. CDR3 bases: TGTGCCAGTAGTGGGGGCAATCAGCCCCAGCATTTT.

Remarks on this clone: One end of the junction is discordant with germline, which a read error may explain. The CDR3 region has the DNA TGTGCCAGTAATATAGCCGCAGGGGGCGCGAGGGGCTACACCTTC. Its protein is CASNIAAGGARGYTF. The chain is built from TRBV19 and TRBJ1-2; 8 nucleotides match TRBD1. Per germline, CDR1 LNHDA and CDR2 SQIVND (reference sequence). The CDR3 spans 15 residues. Using reference TRBV19 and TRBJ1-2 for the parts outside the CDR3, the full variable domain is DGGITQSPKYLFRKEGQNVTLSCEQNLNHDAMYWYRQDPGQGLRLIYYSQIVNDFQKGDIAEGYSVSREKKESFPLTVTSAQKNPTAFYLCASNIAAGGARGYTFGSGTRLTVV.

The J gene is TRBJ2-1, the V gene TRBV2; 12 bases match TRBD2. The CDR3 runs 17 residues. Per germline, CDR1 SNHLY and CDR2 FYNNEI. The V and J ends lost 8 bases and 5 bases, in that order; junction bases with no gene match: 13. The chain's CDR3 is CASLRTGGLAGNNEQFF. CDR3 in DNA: TGTGCCAGCCTTCGGACAGGAGGACTAGCGGGGAACAATGAGCAGTTCTTC.

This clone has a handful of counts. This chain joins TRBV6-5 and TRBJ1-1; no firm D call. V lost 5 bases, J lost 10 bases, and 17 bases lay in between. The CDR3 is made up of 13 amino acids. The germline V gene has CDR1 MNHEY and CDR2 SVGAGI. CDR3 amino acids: CASSNREWVRAFF. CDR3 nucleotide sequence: TGTGCCAGCAGTAACCGAGAATGGGTTCGAGCTTTCTTT.

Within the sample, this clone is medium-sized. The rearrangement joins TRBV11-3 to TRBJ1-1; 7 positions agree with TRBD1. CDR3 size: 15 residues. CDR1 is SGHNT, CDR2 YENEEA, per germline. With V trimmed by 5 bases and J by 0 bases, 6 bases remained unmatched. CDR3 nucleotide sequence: TGTGCCAGCAGCCAGGAGGGACAGATGAACACTGAAGCTTTCTTT. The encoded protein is CASSQEGQMNTEAFF.

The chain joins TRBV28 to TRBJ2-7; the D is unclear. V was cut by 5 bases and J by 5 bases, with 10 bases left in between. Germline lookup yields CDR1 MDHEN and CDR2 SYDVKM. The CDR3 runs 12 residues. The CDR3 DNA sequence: TGTGCCAGCAGTCCAATGGTGCACGAGCAGTACTTC. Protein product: CASSPMVHEQYF. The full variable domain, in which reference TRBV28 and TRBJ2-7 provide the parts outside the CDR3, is DVKVTQSSRYLVKRTGEKVFLECVQDMDHENMFWYRQDPGLGLRLIYFSYDVKMKEKGDIPEGYSVSREKKERFSLILESASTNQTSMYLCASSPMVHEQYFGPGTRLTVT.

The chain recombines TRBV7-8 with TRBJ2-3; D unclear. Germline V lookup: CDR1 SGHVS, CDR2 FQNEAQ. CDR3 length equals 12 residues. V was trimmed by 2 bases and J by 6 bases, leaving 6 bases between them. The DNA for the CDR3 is TGTGCCAGCAGCTTAACCTACGATACGCAGTATTTT. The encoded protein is CASSLTYDTQYF. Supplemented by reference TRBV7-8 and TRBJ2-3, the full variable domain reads GAGVSQSPRYKVAKRGQDVALRCDPISGHVSLFWYQQALGQGPEFLTYFQNEAQLDKSGLPSDRFFAERPEGSVSTLKIQRTQQEDSAVYLCASSLTYDTQYFGPGTRLTVL.

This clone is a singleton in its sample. The CDR3 nucleotides are TGTGCCAGCAGCGGACTAGCGGGGCCATCCTACAATGAGCAGTTCTTC. Translated: CASSGLAGPSYNEQFF. The chain recombines TRBV11-3 with TRBJ2-1; 12 bases agree with TRBD2. CDR1 SGHNT and CDR2 YENEEA come from the germline V gene. This CDR3 contains 16 residues. With V trimmed by 5 bases and J by 1 base, 3 bases remained unmatched.

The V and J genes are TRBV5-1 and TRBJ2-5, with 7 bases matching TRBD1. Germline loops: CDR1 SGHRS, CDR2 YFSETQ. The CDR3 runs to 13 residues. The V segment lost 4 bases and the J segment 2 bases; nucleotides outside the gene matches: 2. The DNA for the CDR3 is TGCGCCAGCAGCAGGGGGCAACAAGAGACCCAGTACTTC. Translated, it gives CASSRGQQETQYF.

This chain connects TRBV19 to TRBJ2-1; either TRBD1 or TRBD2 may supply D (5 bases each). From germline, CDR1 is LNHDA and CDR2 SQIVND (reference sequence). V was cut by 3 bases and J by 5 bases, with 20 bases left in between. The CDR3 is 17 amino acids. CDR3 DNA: TGTGCCAGTAGTATTCTAGTAGGGATGGGGGTGAACAATGAGCAGTTCTTC. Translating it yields CASSILVGMGVNNEQFF.

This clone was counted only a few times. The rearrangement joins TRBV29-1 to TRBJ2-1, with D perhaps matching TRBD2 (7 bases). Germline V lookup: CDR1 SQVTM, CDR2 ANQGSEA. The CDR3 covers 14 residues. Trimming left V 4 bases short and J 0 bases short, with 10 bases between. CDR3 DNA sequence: TGCAGCGTTGGCGGGGGCGACTCCTACAATGAGCAGTTCTTC. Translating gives CSVGGGDSYNEQFF.

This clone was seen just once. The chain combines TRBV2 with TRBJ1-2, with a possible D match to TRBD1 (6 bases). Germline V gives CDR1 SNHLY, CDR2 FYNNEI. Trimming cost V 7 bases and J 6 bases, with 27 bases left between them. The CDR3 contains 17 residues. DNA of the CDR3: TGTGCCAGCACCCAGTACCGGGCGGGGCTTCAGGGGCATGGCTACACCTTC. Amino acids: CASTQYRAGLQGHGYTF.

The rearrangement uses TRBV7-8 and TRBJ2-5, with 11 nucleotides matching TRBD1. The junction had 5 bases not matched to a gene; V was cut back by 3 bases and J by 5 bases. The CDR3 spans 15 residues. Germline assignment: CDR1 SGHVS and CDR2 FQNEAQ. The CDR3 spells CASSFGQGAGETQYF. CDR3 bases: TGTGCCAGCAGCTTTGGACAGGGGGCGGGTGAGACCCAGTACTTC. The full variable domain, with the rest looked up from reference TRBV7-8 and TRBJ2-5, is GAGVSQSPRYKVAKRGQDVALRCDPISGHVSLFWYQQALGQGPEFLTYFQNEAQLDKSGLPSDRFFAERPEGSVSTLKIQRTQQEDSAVYLCASSFGQGAGETQYFGPGTRLLVL.

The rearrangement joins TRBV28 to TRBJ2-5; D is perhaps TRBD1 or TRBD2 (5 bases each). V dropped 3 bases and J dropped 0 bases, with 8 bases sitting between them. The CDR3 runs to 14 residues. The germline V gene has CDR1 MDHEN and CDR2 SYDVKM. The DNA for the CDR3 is TGTGCCAGCAGTTTTGGGGGTTACCAAGAGACCCAGTACTTC. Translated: CASSFGGYQETQYF.

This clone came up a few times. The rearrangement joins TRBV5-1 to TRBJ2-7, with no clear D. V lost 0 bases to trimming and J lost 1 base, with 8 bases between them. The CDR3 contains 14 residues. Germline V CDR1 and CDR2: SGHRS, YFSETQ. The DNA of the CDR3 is TGCGCCAGCAGCTTGGACTTACGGTCCTACGAGCAGTACTTC. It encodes CASSLDLRSYEQYF.

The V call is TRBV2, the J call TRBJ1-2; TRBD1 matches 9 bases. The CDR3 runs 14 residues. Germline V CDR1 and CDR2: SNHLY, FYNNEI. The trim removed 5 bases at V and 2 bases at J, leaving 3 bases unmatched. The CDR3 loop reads CASSYRGQNYGYTF. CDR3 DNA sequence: TGTGCCAGCAGTTACAGGGGGCAGAACTATGGCTACACCTTC.

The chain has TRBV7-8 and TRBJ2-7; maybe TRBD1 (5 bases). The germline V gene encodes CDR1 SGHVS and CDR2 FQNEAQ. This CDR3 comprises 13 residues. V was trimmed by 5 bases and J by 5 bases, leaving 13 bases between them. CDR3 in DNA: TGTGCCAGCAGCACCCGACAGATCGACGAGCAGTACTTC. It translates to CASSTRQIDEQYF.

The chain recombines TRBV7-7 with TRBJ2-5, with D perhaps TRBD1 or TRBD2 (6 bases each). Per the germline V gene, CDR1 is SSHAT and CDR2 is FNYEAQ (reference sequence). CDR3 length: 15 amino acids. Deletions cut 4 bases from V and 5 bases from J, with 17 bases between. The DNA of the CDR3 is TGTGCCAGCAGCTCAGGCACAGGGAGGAGGGAGACCCAGTACTTC. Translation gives CASSSGTGRRETQYF.

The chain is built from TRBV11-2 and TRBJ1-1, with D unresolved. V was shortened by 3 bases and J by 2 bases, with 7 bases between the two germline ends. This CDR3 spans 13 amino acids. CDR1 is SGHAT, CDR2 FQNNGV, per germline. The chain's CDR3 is CASSLWENTEAFF. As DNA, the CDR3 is TGTGCCAGCAGCTTGTGGGAAAACACTGAAGCTTTCTTT.

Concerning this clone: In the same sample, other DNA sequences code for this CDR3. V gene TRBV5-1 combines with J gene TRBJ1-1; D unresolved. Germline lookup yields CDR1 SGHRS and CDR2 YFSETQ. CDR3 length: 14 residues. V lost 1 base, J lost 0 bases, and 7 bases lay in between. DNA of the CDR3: TGCGCCAGCAGCTTGACCGGGCTGAACACTGAAGCTTTCTTT. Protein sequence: CASSLTGLNTEAFF.

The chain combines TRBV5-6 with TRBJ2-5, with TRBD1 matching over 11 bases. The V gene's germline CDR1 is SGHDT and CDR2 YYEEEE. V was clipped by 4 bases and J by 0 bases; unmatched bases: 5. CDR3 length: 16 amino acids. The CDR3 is CASSGGTGGNQETQYF. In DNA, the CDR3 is TGTGCCAGCAGCGGAGGGACAGGGGGGAACCAAGAGACCCAGTACTTC.

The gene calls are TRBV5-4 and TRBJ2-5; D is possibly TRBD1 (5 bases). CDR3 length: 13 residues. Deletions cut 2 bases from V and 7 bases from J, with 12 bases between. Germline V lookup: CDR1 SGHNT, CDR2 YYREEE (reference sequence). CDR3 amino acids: CASSLWVTGTQYF. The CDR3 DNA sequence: TGTGCCAGCAGCTTATGGGTAACAGGGACCCAGTACTTC.

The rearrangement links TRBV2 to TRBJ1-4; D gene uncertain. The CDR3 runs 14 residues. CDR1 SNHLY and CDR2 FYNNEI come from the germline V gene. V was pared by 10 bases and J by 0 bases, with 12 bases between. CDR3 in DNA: TGTGCCACGCGATGGTCTGCAACTAATGAAAAACTGTTTTTT. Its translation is CATRWSATNEKLFF.

The CDR3 region is CASSSLDRGWGTEAFF. In DNA form, the CDR3 reads TGTGCCAGCAGTTCCCTCGACAGGGGCTGGGGCACTGAAGCTTTCTTT. This chain links TRBV28 with TRBJ1-1; 8 bases agree with TRBD1. The V and J ends lost 4 bases and 4 bases, in that order; junction bases with no gene match: 11. The length of the CDR3 is 16 residues. Germline assignment: CDR1 MDHEN and CDR2 SYDVKM.